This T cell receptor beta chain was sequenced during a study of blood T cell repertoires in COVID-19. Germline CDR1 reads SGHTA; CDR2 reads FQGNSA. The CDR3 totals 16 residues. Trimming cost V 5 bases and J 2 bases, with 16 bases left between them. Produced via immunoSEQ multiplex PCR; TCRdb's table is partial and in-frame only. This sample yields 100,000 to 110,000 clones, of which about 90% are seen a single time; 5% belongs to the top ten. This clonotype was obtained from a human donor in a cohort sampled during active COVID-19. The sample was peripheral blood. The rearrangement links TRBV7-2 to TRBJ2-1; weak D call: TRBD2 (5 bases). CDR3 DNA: TGTGCCAGCAGCCCCCTCCTTAGCGCGCCCTACAATGAGCAGTTCTTC. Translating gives CASSPLLSAPYNEQFF. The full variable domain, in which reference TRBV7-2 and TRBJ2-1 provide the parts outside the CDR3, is GAGVSQSPSNKVTEKGKDVELRCDPISGHTALYWYRQSLGQGLEFLIYFQGNSAPDKSGLPSDRFSAERTGGSVSTLTIQRTQQEDSAVYLCASSPLLSAPYNEQFFGPGTRLTVL.